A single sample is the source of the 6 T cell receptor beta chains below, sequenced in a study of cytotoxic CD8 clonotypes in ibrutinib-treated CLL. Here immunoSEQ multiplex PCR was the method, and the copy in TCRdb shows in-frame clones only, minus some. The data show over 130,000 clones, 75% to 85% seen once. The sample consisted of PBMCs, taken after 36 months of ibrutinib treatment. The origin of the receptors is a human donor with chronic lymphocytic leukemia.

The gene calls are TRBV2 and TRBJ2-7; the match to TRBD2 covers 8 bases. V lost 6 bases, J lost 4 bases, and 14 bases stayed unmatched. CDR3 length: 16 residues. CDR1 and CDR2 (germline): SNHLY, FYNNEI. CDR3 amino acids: CASRDPRAGGNYEQYF. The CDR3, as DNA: TGTGCCAGCAGAGACCCGCGGGCGGGGGGCAATTACGAGCAGTACTTC.

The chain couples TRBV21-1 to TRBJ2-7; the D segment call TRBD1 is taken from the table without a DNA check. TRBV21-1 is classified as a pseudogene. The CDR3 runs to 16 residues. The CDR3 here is CASSKVGRTYFYEQYF. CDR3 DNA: TGTGCCAGCAGCAAAGTGGGCAGAACTTACTTCTACGAGCAGTACTTC.

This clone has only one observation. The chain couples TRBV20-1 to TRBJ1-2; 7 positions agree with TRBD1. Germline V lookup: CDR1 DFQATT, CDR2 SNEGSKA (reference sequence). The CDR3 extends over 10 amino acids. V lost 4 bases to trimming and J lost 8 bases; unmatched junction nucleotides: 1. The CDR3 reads CSAKGAGYTF. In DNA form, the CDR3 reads TGCAGTGCTAAGGGGGCCGGCTACACCTTC.

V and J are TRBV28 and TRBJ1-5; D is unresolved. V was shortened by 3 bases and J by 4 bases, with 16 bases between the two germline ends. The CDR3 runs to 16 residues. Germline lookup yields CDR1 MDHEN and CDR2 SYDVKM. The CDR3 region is CASSFRGIRGNQPQHF. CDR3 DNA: TGTGCCAGCAGTTTTCGAGGGATTCGTGGTAATCAGCCCCAGCATTTT.

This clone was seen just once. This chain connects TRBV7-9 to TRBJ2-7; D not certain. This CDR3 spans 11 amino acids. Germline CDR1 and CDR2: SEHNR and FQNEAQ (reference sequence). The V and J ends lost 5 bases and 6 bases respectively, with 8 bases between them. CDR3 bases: TGTGCCAGCAGCCCCGGACCCGAGCAGTACTTC. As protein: CASSPGPEQYF.

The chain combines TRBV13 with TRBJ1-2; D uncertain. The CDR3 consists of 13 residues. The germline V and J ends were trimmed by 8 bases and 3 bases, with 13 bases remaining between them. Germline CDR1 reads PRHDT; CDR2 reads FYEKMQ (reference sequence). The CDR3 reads CASSRFLDYGYTF. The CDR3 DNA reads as TGTGCCAGCTCTAGGTTCTTGGACTATGGCTACACCTTC. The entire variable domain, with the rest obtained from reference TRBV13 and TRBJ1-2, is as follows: AAGVIQSPRHLIKEKRETATLKCYPIPRHDTVYWYQQGPGQDPQFLISFYEKMQSDKGSIPDRFSAQQFSDYHSELNMSSLELGDSALYFCASSRFLDYGYTFGSGTRLTVV.